A single sample gave rise to the 20 T cell receptor beta chains below, sequenced in a study of shared clonotypes between healthy human individuals. Sequencing used immunoSEQ multiplex PCR; TCRdb keeps in-frame clones, though not all of them. The table has around 2.5 million clones, 93% seen once; the top ten hold about 0.34%. Sequencing was performed on naive CD4+ T cells from PBMCs. Subset noted: CD45RA+ positively selected. The receptors shown here come from a man between 18 and 29 years old in good health. Some clones in this sample may be carry-over from other donors' samples.

This chain links TRBV28 with TRBJ2-2; D call uncertain. Trimming took 11 bases from V and 1 from J, leaving 8 bases between them. This CDR3 spans 12 amino acids. The V gene's germline CDR1 is MDHEN and CDR2 SYDVKM. In DNA form, the CDR3 reads TGTGCCGGCGGAAGGAACACCGGGGAGCTGTTTTTT. Its protein is CAGGRNTGELFF.

J is TRBJ2-7 and V is TRBV29-1; D might be TRBD2 (6 bases). Trimming took 2 bases from V and 3 from J, leaving 17 bases between them. The CDR3 spans 15 residues. In germline, CDR1 is SQVTM, CDR2 ANQGSEA. The CDR3: CSVELETGLNYEQYF. CDR3 bases: TGCAGCGTTGAACTGGAGACGGGACTCAACTACGAGCAGTACTTC.

This sequence joins TRBV2 and TRBJ2-2, with unresolved D. Germline CDR1 and CDR2: SNHLY and FYNNEI. V was shortened by 8 bases and J by 4 bases, with 11 bases between the two germline ends. CDR3 length equals 13 residues. The CDR3 is CASQARGTGELFF. DNA of the CDR3: TGTGCCAGCCAGGCCCGAGGCACCGGGGAGCTGTTTTTT.

This clone has just a few counts. This chain links TRBV18 with TRBJ2-2; D not certain. With 2 bases removed from V and 5 bases from J, the gap between germline ends came to 15 bases. This CDR3 has 16 amino acids. Germline V gene lookup returns CDR1 KGHSH and CDR2 LQKENI. The CDR3 bases are TGTGCCAGCTCACCAGTACTAAACTTGGTTACCGGGGAGCTGTTTTTT. Encoded protein: CASSPVLNLVTGELFF.

J is TRBJ2-5 and V is TRBV2; 9 bases line up with TRBD1. Germline CDR1 SNHLY, CDR2 FYNNEI. J gave up 3 bases and V 7 bases, and 9 bases lay outside the gene matches. CDR3 size: 15 residues. The CDR3, as DNA: TGTGCCAGCACCGGGGACAGGGTGGGGGAAGAGACCCAGTACTTC. This gives the protein CASTGDRVGEETQYF.

This rearrangement joins TRBV6-1 to TRBJ1-4, with no clear D. The CDR3 loop spans 15 amino acids. CDR1 is MNHNS and CDR2 is SASEGT in the germline V gene. The V and J ends lost 6 bases and 11 bases respectively, with 22 bases between them. This chain's CDR3 is CASRGWAARVEKLFF. CDR3 coding DNA: TGTGCCAGCAGAGGTTGGGCCGCCCGGGTGGAGAAACTGTTTTTT.

A word on this clone: The same CDR3 is also encoded by other DNA sequences in this sample. The chain couples TRBV28 to TRBJ1-5, with D possibly matching TRBD1 (5 bases). This CDR3 region has 14 residues. Germline CDR1 reads MDHEN; CDR2 reads SYDVKM. V dropped 5 bases and J dropped 3 bases, with 11 bases sitting between them. The CDR3 loop is CASSLVGTNQPQHF. The CDR3 DNA is TGTGCCAGCAGTCTGGTGGGGACCAATCAGCCCCAGCATTTT.

V usage is TRBV6-1 and J usage is TRBJ1-1; 9 positions agree with TRBD1. The CDR3 consists of 14 residues. Germline assignment: CDR1 MNHNS and CDR2 SASEGT. V shed 1 base, J shed 11 bases, and the junction held 8 bases outside the gene matches. The chain's CDR3 is CASSEGQGGFRAFF. The CDR3 bases are TGTGCCAGCAGTGAAGGACAGGGGGGGTTTCGGGCTTTCTTT.

This chain uses TRBV28 with TRBJ2-7; 14 positions match TRBD2. In germline, CDR1 is MDHEN, CDR2 SYDVKM. V was pared by 3 bases and J by 5 bases, with 9 bases of the junction left unmatched. This CDR3 region has 17 residues. The DNA for the CDR3 is TGTGCCAGCAGTTTCGGGAGACTAGCGGGAGGGCCCCACGAGCAGTACTTC. Its translation: CASSFGRLAGGPHEQYF.

The chain joins TRBV6-5 to TRBJ2-7; 10 positions match TRBD2. V shed 6 bases, J shed 2 bases, and the junction held 4 bases outside the gene matches. Germline CDR1 MNHEY, CDR2 SVGAGI. The CDR3 is 14 residues long. CDR3 coding DNA: TGTGCCAGCAGACGGACTAGCGGCGCCTACGAGCAGTACTTC. As protein: CASRRTSGAYEQYF.

The V call is TRBV7-9, the J call TRBJ2-7; 10 positions match TRBD1. This CDR3 region has 17 residues. Germline V gives CDR1 SEHNR, CDR2 FQNEAQ (reference sequence). With V trimmed by 2 bases and J by 5 bases, 12 bases remained unmatched. The CDR3 loop reads CASSLTPTGTGANEQYF. DNA for the CDR3: TGTGCCAGCAGCTTAACACCGACCGGGACAGGGGCTAACGAGCAGTACTTC.

This sequence joins TRBV4-1 and TRBJ2-1; D uncertain. V lost 4 bases and J 12 bases, leaving 16 bases between the germline ends. The CDR3 contains 13 residues. Germline CDR1 is MGHRA and CDR2 is YSYEKL. The CDR3, as DNA: TGCGCCAGCAGCCCTCCTTCGGTGCTACCGCAGTTCTTC. The encoded protein is CASSPPSVLPQFF.

The rearrangement joins TRBV5-1 to TRBJ2-7, with TRBD1 identical over 8 bases. The CDR3 has 17 amino acids. V lost 0 bases, J lost 4 bases, and 12 bases stayed unmatched. Germline CDR1 reads SGHRS; CDR2 reads YFSETQ. CDR3 sequence reads: CASSLGTGSRPGYEQYF. The CDR3 bases are TGCGCCAGCAGCTTGGGGACAGGGTCTAGGCCTGGGTACGAGCAGTACTTC.

This chain links TRBV11-2 with TRBJ1-1, with a possible D match to TRBD1 (6 bases). Trimming stripped 5 bases from V and 5 bases from J, with 15 bases between. Germline lookup yields CDR1 SGHAT and CDR2 FQNNGV. The CDR3 length is 14 residues. The CDR3: CASSQTQGRTEAFF. The CDR3 DNA reads as TGTGCCAGCAGCCAGACCCAGGGGAGAACTGAAGCTTTCTTT. Supplemented by reference TRBV11-2 and TRBJ1-1, the full variable domain reads EAGVAQSPRYKIIEKRQSVAFWCNPISGHATLYWYQQILGQGPKLLIQFQNNGVVDDSQLPKDRFSAERLKGVDSTLKIQPAKLEDSAVYLCASSQTQGRTEAFFGQGTRLTVV.

The gene calls are TRBV28 and TRBJ2-7; D possibly uses TRBD1 or TRBD2 (5 bases each). Germline lookup yields CDR1 MDHEN and CDR2 SYDVKM. Trimming cost V 8 bases and J 6 bases, with 23 bases left between them. CDR3 size: 15 residues. This CDR3 is CASLSRVGVKGEQYF. The CDR3 DNA is TGTGCCAGCCTTTCCCGGGTGGGGGTTAAGGGCGAGCAGTACTTC.

As concerns this clone: Other DNA sequences in this sample translate to the same CDR3. V is TRBV6-1 and J is TRBJ2-2; TRBD2 matches 12 bases. Germline V gives CDR1 MNHNS, CDR2 SASEGT. CDR3 length: 17 residues. After removal of 1 base from V and 5 bases from J, the junction contained 5 bases not matched to a gene. This chain's CDR3 is CASSEGLAGGPTGELFF. The CDR3 DNA sequence: TGTGCCAGCAGTGAAGGGCTAGCGGGAGGGCCAACCGGGGAGCTGTTTTTT.

V usage is TRBV5-1 and J usage is TRBJ2-6, with 9 positions matching TRBD1. CDR3 length: 18 residues. Germline CDR1 is SGHRS and CDR2 is YFSETQ. The ends lost 0 bases at V and 4 bases at J; junction bases unmatched: 8. CDR3 coding DNA: TGCGCCAGCAGCTTGGAGGACAGGGGAAGCCCCGGGGCCAACGTCCTGACTTTC. This gives the protein CASSLEDRGSPGANVLTF. Complete variable domain (other parts from reference TRBV5-1 and TRBJ2-6): KAGVTQTPRYLIKTRGQQVTLSCSPISGHRSVSWYQQTPGQGLQFLFEYFSETQRNKGNFPGRFSGRQFSNSRSEMNVSTLELGDSALYLCASSLEDRGSPGANVLTFGAGSRLTVL.

The V gene is TRBV18, the J gene TRBJ2-1, with D hard to call. From germline, CDR1 is KGHSH and CDR2 LQKENI. The CDR3 consists of 13 residues. V was clipped by 3 bases and J by 5 bases, with 8 bases between them. The CDR3 DNA is TGTGCCAGCTCACCCCATAAGGACAATGAGCAGTTCTTC. Translating it yields CASSPHKDNEQFF.

Points on this clone: Different DNA sequences within this sample yield the same CDR3. V and J are TRBV28 and TRBJ1-1; unclear D gene. Trimming cost V 3 bases and J 5 bases, with 7 bases left between them. This CDR3 region has 12 residues. Germline V gene sequence: CDR1 MDHEN, CDR2 SYDVKM. This CDR3 reads CASSFWGTEAFF. The CDR3 nucleotides are TGTGCCAGCAGTTTTTGGGGAACTGAAGCTTTCTTT.

The chain joins TRBV7-3 to TRBJ2-5, with D perhaps matching TRBD1 (5 bases). CDR3 length: 15 residues. Germline V CDR1 and CDR2: SGHTA, FQGTGA. Trimming stripped 3 bases from V and 3 bases from J, with 14 bases between. DNA for the CDR3: TGTGCCAGCAGCTTGACCGACGACAGAAAAGAGACCCAGTACTTC. Translation: CASSLTDDRKETQYF.